This T cell receptor beta chain is from a study of T cells in Graves' hyperthyroidism and ophthalmopathy (dated by TCRdb to about 2019). About the investigation overall: Peripheral blood samples were taken at the time of initial diagnosis, prior to any treatment. To identify distinguishing TCR V-J signatures, a discovery cohort of 100 or so patients was used, comprising some 45 with Graves' ophthalmopathy and around 60 with stable Graves' hyperthyroidism. Once sampling was done, hyperthyroidism patients were given methimazole at a starting dose of 30 mg daily, whereas ophthalmopathy patients were given high-dose intravenous methylprednisolone. In addition, the study compared T-cell repertoires in thyroid tissue and in blood from several Graves' hyperthyroidism patients. For training and testing, the roughly 100 patients in the discovery cohort were randomly divided in a 7:3 ratio. The paper describes TCR Vbeta CDR3 sequencing of 130 to 150 peripheral blood samples, made up of some 42 ophthalmopathy patients, some 76 hyperthyroidism patients and 17 progressor patients. Prospective prediction of ophthalmopathy was tested in an independent validation cohort of approximately 19 hyperthyroidism patients and some 17 patients who later progressed to ophthalmopathy. What the authors observed across the whole study: In cross-validation, a model built on a 13 V-J signature told ophthalmopathy apart from stable hyperthyroidism with 85% to 90% sensitivity and around 81% specificity, and in testing the same model reached 80%/75%. No statistical method was used to set the sample size in advance, and investigators knew the group allocation. Most expanded thyroid clonotypes (frequency above 0.001) were also detected in blood, a finding suggesting that blood repertoires may reflect thyroid immune responses. In validation, progression to ophthalmopathy was predicted by the model with roughly 71% sensitivity and nearly 75% specificity, a median of about 6 months before onset.

The TCR beta CDR3 regions were amplified from the RNA transcripts. The first round of RT-PCR for the TCR CDR3 was performed with the HTBI primer set and the Qiagen OneStep RT-PCR kit. A second multiplex PCR round built the libraries, followed by size selection and purification. Paired-end sequencing of the libraries was performed with 100 bp reads on an Illumina HiSeq2000. The authors processed their data as follows. SOAPnuke was used to process the raw data, with reads discarded if the reads contained adapters or uncalled bases, had a mean Phred below 15, or lacked an exact constant-primer or identifier match. High-quality paired reads were merged with COPE v1.2.5, and unique nucleotide sequences were defined as clonotypes. MiTCR v1.1 was used to align the clonotypes against IMGT TRBV, TRBD and TRBJ reference segments. Only V-J combinations with frequency above 0.0001, covering roughly 99% of repertoires, were analysed. The TCS score was defined as the ratio of F50 (clonal expansion) to E x V (chaos), calculated using BLOSUM62-based TCRdist between CDR3 peptides within each V-J. Welch's t-statistics and random forest reduced fewer than 600 V-J features to 13, which were used in a naive Bayes classifier (R e1071). The public reads were reprocessed in TCRdb via fastp at Q25 and MiXCR, keeping in-frame beta chains. Every entry covers one CDR3 protein and lists the most common genes and DNA from its rows. TCRdb, rather than the study authors, made the V and J calls. The sample includes 250,000 to 300,000 distinct CDR3 sequences, with approximately 15% observed a single time. Roughly 8.2% of the sample belongs to the ten largest clones.

Unmatched junction bases come to 7, with V trimmed by 0 bases and J by 5 bases. CDR1 and CDR2, per the germline V gene (reference sequence), are DFQATT and SNEGSKA. The CDR3 sequence holds 15 residues, the cysteine and phenylalanine included. Kept here is only the CDR3 DNA, which spans 45 bases and is read in frame from base 1. Stable Graves' hyperthyroidism was defined as no progression to ophthalmopathy during 18 months of follow-up. Hyperthyroidism patients were newly diagnosed, had a disease duration of under 2 months, and were aged 18 to 65 years. Exclusion was applied to patients with uncontrolled infections, other autoimmune diseases, pregnancy or lactation. Diagnoses were established on the basis of clinical symptoms, serum thyroxine and TRAb, thyroid ultrasound, and orbital computed tomography. Ficoll-Paque density gradient centrifugation was used to isolate PBMCs from about 10 ml of fresh peripheral blood. Total RNA was extracted using Trizol reagent, and RNA quality was assessed on an Agilent 2100 Bioanalyzer.

This clonotype has only a few counts. Its antigen specificity is not known. Base quality data are lacking; no much larger clone is found one base away. This chain joins TRBV20-1 to TRBJ2-7; TRBD2 lines up with 10 middle nucleotides. This clonotype was obtained from a woman between 40 and 50 years old with Graves' hyperthyroidism. Material: blood. The DNA reads as follows: TGCAGTGCTAGAGATAAGGCTAGCGGGAGCCACGAGCAGTACTTC. Its coded protein is CSARDKASGSHEQYF.